These 25 T cell receptor beta chains originate from one sample sequenced in a study of T cell repertoires and HLA-DP antigens. These TCRs' antigens remain unknown. Clones were read by immunoSEQ multiplex PCR, and TCRdb kept only the in-frame ones, dropping some. The sample records around 90,000 clones, 86% being singletons. Sequencing was performed on CD4+ T cells from PBMCs. The receptors shown here come from a man aged 50 or older in good health and CMV-seronegative.

J is TRBJ1-2 and V is TRBV19; 10 nucleotides align to TRBD1. The CDR3 totals 15 residues. J was trimmed by 8 bases and V by 7 bases; bases with no gene match: 13. Germline V gene data show CDR1 as LNHDA and CDR2 as SQIVND (reference sequence). CDR3 nucleotide sequence: TGTGCCAGTACTGACAGGGGGCGTTCGTCGAGCGGCTACACCTTC. Translation gives CASTDRGRSSSGYTF.

The V call is TRBV4-3, the J call TRBJ1-1; D is unclear. The germline V gene has CDR1 LGHNA and CDR2 YSLEER. CDR3 length: 13 amino acids. The germline V and J ends were trimmed by 0 bases and 5 bases, with 7 bases remaining between them. In nucleotides, the CDR3 is TGCGCCAGCAGCCAAGATCACTGGACTGAAGCTTTCTTT. Its translation: CASSQDHWTEAFF.

On this clone itself: A read error may be the cause here, since a much bigger clone is one base away. The rearrangement links TRBV6-6 to TRBJ2-5; 8 nucleotides line up with TRBD1. CDR1 and CDR2 (germline): MNHNY, SVGAGI (reference sequence). The CDR3 runs 15 residues. This CDR3 is CAGRWSRTGKETQYF. In DNA, the CDR3 is TGTGCCGGCAGATGGTCGAGGACAGGGAAAGAGACCCAGTACTTC.

This chain links TRBV7-2 with TRBJ2-3, with 8 bases aligning to TRBD2. Germline values: CDR1 SGHTA, CDR2 FQGNSA. The CDR3 spans 14 residues. J was trimmed by 1 base and V by 3 bases; bases with no gene match: 0. CDR3 sequence reads: CASSFSGGTDTQYF. DNA for the CDR3: TGTGCCAGCAGCTTTAGCGGGGGCACAGATACGCAGTATTTT.

The chain uses TRBV10-2 and TRBJ2-7; D call uncertain. Germline V lookup: CDR1 WSHSY, CDR2 SAAADI. V shed 7 bases and J shed 5 bases, with 15 bases lying between them. The CDR3 is made up of 13 amino acids. The CDR3 DNA reads TGCGCCAGCACCACGGCCCCCCGGGACGAGCAGTACTTC. It specifies CASTTAPRDEQYF.

This sequence joins TRBV4-3 and TRBJ2-7, with D perhaps TRBD1 (6 bases). The CDR3 sequence is 16 residues long. V was cut by 1 base and J by 4 bases, with 17 bases left in between. Germline CDR1 is LGHNA and CDR2 is YSLEER. The CDR3 DNA reads as TGCGCCAGCAGCCAAGCAGTTCCCCAGGGGCTATACGAGCAGTACTTC. It specifies CASSQAVPQGLYEQYF.

The chain uses TRBV9 and TRBJ2-2; TRBD1 agrees at 7 bases. Germline-derived CDR1 and CDR2 are SGDLS and YYNGEE. Trimming removed 0 bases from V and 4 bases from J; junction bases left unmatched: 3. CDR3 length: 15 amino acids. The CDR3 nucleotides read TGTGCCAGCAGCGTAGTGGGACAGAGCACCGGGGAGCTGTTTTTT. This gives the protein CASSVVGQSTGELFF.

V and J are TRBV15 and TRBJ2-3; 12 nucleotides match TRBD2. The CDR3 is made up of 16 amino acids. CDR1 LNHNV and CDR2 YYDKDF come from the germline V gene (reference sequence). V dropped 1 base and J dropped 6; count of bases not matched to a gene: 5. The DNA of the CDR3 is TGTGCCACCAGCAGAGGGACTAGCGGGGTGGAGGATACGCAGTATTTT. It yields the protein CATSRGTSGVEDTQYF.

This sequence joins TRBV2 and TRBJ1-5; the D is unclear. This CDR3 has 12 residues. The V gene lost 7 bases and the J gene lost 3 bases, with 7 bases spanning the gap. In germline, CDR1 is SNHLY, CDR2 FYNNEI. CDR3 DNA sequence: TGTGCCAGCATCCCTCTCAATCAGCCCCAGCATTTT. It encodes CASIPLNQPQHF. The whole variable domain, filled in from reference TRBV2 and TRBJ1-5, reads EPEVTQTPSHQVTQMGQEVILRCVPISNHLYFYWYRQILGQKVEFLVSFYNNEISEKSEIFDDQFSVERPDGSNFTLKIRSTKLEDSAMYFCASIPLNQPQHFGDGTRLSIL.

This clone occurred a few times. The junction and the germline gene differ at one end; a read error may be behind it. V is TRBV7-7 and J is TRBJ2-2; D tentatively reads TRBD1 or TRBD2 (5 bases each). The CDR3 length is 14 residues. The V gene's germline CDR1 is SSHAT and CDR2 FNYEAQ (reference sequence). This chain's CDR3 is CASSLRGYGGELFF. The CDR3 DNA follows: TGTGCTAGCAGCCTACGGGGCTACGGCGGGGAGCTGTTTTTT.

The V call is TRBV30, the J call TRBJ1-2; TRBD1 matches at 7 bases. This CDR3 comprises 13 residues. With 6 bases clipped from V and 4 bases from J, the junction kept 8 bases outside the gene matches. From germline, CDR1 is GTSNPN and CDR2 SVGIG (reference sequence). CDR3 region: CACGIGTAYGYTF. The CDR3 DNA is TGTGCCTGCGGTATCGGGACAGCCTATGGCTACACCTTC.

This clone has only a few counts. The chain carries TRBV6-1 and TRBJ1-2; no firm D call. The V end lost 3 bases, the J end lost 8 bases, and 10 bases lay between the germline ends. CDR3 length: 12 residues. Germline V gene data show CDR1 as MNHNS and CDR2 as SASEGT. The CDR3 DNA sequence: TGTGCCAGCAGTGACCGGAGCTGGGGCTACACCTTC. This translates into CASSDRSWGYTF.

V usage is TRBV6-5 and J usage is TRBJ1-1; D is possibly TRBD1 (5 bases). CDR1 MNHEY and CDR2 SVGAGI come from the germline V gene. This CDR3 is built from 13 residues. V lost 6 bases and J lost 7, with 15 bases in between. The CDR3 nucleotides read TGTGCCAGCAGCCTAACGCAGGGCCTTGAAGCTTTCTTT. Translated: CASSLTQGLEAFF.

This CDR3 is CASGLVLGANTEAFF. In DNA, the CDR3 is TGTGCTAGTGGTTTGGTACTCGGAGCGAACACTGAAGCTTTCTTT. The J gene is TRBJ1-1, the V gene TRBV12-5; D not resolved. Germline-derived CDR1 and CDR2 are LGHNT and FRNRAP. Trimming pared 0 bases from V and 1 base from J, leaving 9 bases between. The CDR3 runs 15 residues.

The chain employs TRBV10-2 and TRBJ2-3, with TRBD2 identical over 7 bases. Germline CDR1 reads WSHSY; CDR2 reads SAAADI. This CDR3 has 16 residues. With 6 bases clipped from V and 0 bases from J, the junction kept 9 bases outside the gene matches. The DNA for the CDR3 is TGCGCCAGCAGCATTGCTAGCGGCGCTAGCACAGATACGCAGTATTTT. Protein: CASSIASGASTDTQYF.

In this sample, this clone turned up once. The chain is built from TRBV19 and TRBJ2-1; 12 nucleotides line up with TRBD2. CDR1 is LNHDA, CDR2 SQIVND, per germline (reference sequence). Losses at the gene ends were 5 bases for V and 4 bases for J; bases not matched to a gene: 3. The CDR3 spans 15 residues. CDR3: CASSPLAGGYNEQFF. CDR3 nucleotides: TGTGCCAGTAGTCCGCTAGCGGGAGGGTACAATGAGCAGTTCTTC.

The chain joins TRBV10-2 to TRBJ1-5; D may be TRBD1 (5 bases). The CDR3 runs 14 residues. V lost 6 bases, J lost 5 bases, and 14 bases lay in between. Germline V gene lookup returns CDR1 WSHSY and CDR2 SAAADI. For the CDR3, the DNA is TGCGCCAGCAGCCAGGACACCGGATATCAGCCCCAGCATTTT. Translation: CASSQDTGYQPQHF.

The rearrangement links TRBV30 to TRBJ1-1; TRBD1 agrees at 8 bases. The CDR3 consists of 11 residues. The V segment lost 8 bases and the J segment 5 bases; nucleotides outside the gene matches: 4. The V gene's germline CDR1 is GTSNPN and CDR2 SVGIG (reference sequence). The DNA for the CDR3 is TGTGCCCGCACAGGGGGGACTGAAGCTTTCTTT. Amino acid sequence: CARTGGTEAFF.

V usage is TRBV6-5 and J usage is TRBJ2-7, with 8 bases identical to TRBD1. CDR1 and CDR2 from the germline V gene are MNHEY and SVGAGI. Germline trimming cut 2 bases from V and 2 bases from J; bases unmatched to any gene: 2. The CDR3 runs to 14 residues. CDR3 sequence: CASSYKDRAYEQYF. CDR3 coding DNA: TGTGCCAGCAGTTACAAGGACAGGGCCTACGAGCAGTACTTC.

The chain links TRBV27 to TRBJ2-5, with 11 bases fitting TRBD1. The V gene end was trimmed by 2 bases and the J gene end by 5 bases; junction bases not matched to a gene: 4. CDR1 MNHEY and CDR2 SMNVEV come from the germline V gene (reference sequence). The CDR3 has 15 residues. The CDR3 region is CASSLRTGGRETQYF. The CDR3, as DNA: TGTGCCAGCAGTTTACGGACAGGGGGCAGGGAGACCCAGTACTTC.

V is TRBV30 and J is TRBJ2-7, with D maybe TRBD1 (6 bases). V was pared by 3 bases and J by 0 bases, with 18 bases between. Germline V gene data show CDR1 as GTSNPN and CDR2 as SVGIG (reference sequence). This CDR3 contains 16 residues. CDR3 bases: TGTGCCTGGAGAACGTTGGGGGCCGAGAACTCCTACGAGCAGTACTTC. This translates into CAWRTLGAENSYEQYF.

The gene calls are TRBV6-1 and TRBJ1-5; no clear D. The CDR3 extends over 13 amino acids. Trimming removed 3 bases at V and 2 bases at J, with 5 bases between. CDR1 and CDR2 from the germline V gene are MNHNS and SASEGT. The CDR3 sequence is CASSDWGNQPQHF. CDR3 nucleotide sequence: TGTGCCAGCAGTGACTGGGGCAATCAGCCCCAGCATTTT.

V is TRBV19 and J is TRBJ2-2; 12 nucleotides align to TRBD1. V dropped 9 bases and J dropped 5; count of bases not matched to a gene: 7. Germline V gene sequence: CDR1 LNHDA, CDR2 SQIVND (reference sequence). The CDR3 length is 15 residues. This CDR3 is CASRDRGQGTGELFF. The CDR3 nucleotides are TGTGCCAGCAGGGACAGGGGGCAAGGAACCGGGGAGCTGTTTTTT.

This clone was counted once. The V and J genes are TRBV5-4 and TRBJ1-1; no firm D call. This CDR3 contains 13 residues. Germline V gene data show CDR1 as SGHNT and CDR2 as YYREEE (reference sequence). Trimming pared 0 bases from V and 5 bases from J, leaving 8 bases between. CDR3 sequence (DNA): TGTGCCAGCAGCTTGGTTTCGGGTACTGAAGCTTTCTTT. This gives the protein CASSLVSGTEAFF.

The J gene is TRBJ2-5, the V gene TRBV2; D is possibly TRBD2 (7 bases). The CDR3 contains 13 residues. The germline V and J ends were trimmed by 5 bases and 5 bases, with 12 bases remaining between them. Germline CDR1 and CDR2: SNHLY and FYNNEI. The CDR3 reads CASSFEGGETQYF. The CDR3, as DNA: TGTGCCAGCAGTTTTGAGGGGGGGGAGACCCAGTACTTC. The full variable domain, in which reference TRBV2 and TRBJ2-5 provide the parts outside the CDR3, is EPEVTQTPSHQVTQMGQEVILRCVPISNHLYFYWYRQILGQKVEFLVSFYNNEISEKSEIFDDQFSVERPDGSNFTLKIRSTKLEDSAMYFCASSFEGGETQYFGPGTRLLVL.